Listed below are T cell receptor beta chains from one sample, sequenced in a study of blood T cells in healthy people across ages. TCRdb re-called the 5' RACE reads through MiXCR, storing one row per CDR3 protein. The table lists 920,000 or so distinct CDR3 sequences, 35% to 55% of them singletons, with approximately 17% in the top ten. The sequencing sample was made of blood. The receptors shown here come from a woman aged 55-70 years in good health. Both conserved end residues are part of each CDR3. D genes are given only for firm matches. Size is stated for part of the rows, as once, few or many counts, or as a class when the clone is expanded.

-	TRBV9	TRBJ2-1	-	CASSVEGFGGQSNNEQFF	TGTGCCAGCAGCGTAGAAGGATTCGGGGGACAGTCTAACAATGAGCAGTTCTTC
-	TRBV12-3/TRBV12-4	TRBJ1-5	-	CASSLTQGSNQPQHF	TGTGCCAGCAGTTTGACGCAGGGCTCCAATCAGCCCCAGCATTTT
-	TRBV7-2	TRBJ2-1	few	CASGTPSSYNEQFF	TGTGCCAGCGGTACTCCCAGCTCCTACAATGAGCAGTTCTTC
TRBD2	TRBV12-3/TRBV12-4	TRBJ2-3	-	CASSRGLVGTDTQYF	TGTGCCAGCAGCCGTGGACTAGTGGGAACAGATACGCAGTATTTT
-	TRBV7-9	TRBJ1-5	-	CASSSDGYSNQPQHF	TGTGCCAGCAGCTCCGATGGGTACAGCAATCAGCCCCAGCATTTT
-	TRBV3-1	TRBJ2-3	-	CASSQELGFGTDTQYF	TGTGCCAGCAGCCAAGAACTGGGATTTGGCACAGATACGCAGTATTTT
-	TRBV6-2/TRBV6-3	TRBJ2-7	-	CASRTSIHEQYF	TGTGCCAGCAGGACTAGTATCCACGAGCAGTACTTC
TRBD2	TRBV5-1	TRBJ2-7	-	CASSGIGTSGSSEQYF	TGCGCCAGCAGCGGAATAGGGACTAGCGGGAGTAGCGAGCAGTACTTC
TRBD2	TRBV6-1	TRBJ2-5	few	CASSRLAGVVETQYF	TGTGCCAGCTCCAGACTAGCGGGAGTTGTAGAGACCCAGTACTTC
TRBD1	TRBV19	TRBJ1-2	-	CASSVDRGVYGYTF	TGTGCCAGTAGTGTGGACAGGGGGGTATATGGCTACACCTTC
-	TRBV25-1	TRBJ2-7	few	CASSVASVPYEQYF	TGTGCCAGCAGTGTCGCCAGCGTTCCCTACGAGCAGTACTTC
-	TRBV15	TRBJ2-3	few	CATSREASGGTDTQYF	TGTGCCACCAGCAGAGAGGCTTCGGGCGGCACAGATACGCAGTATTTT
-	TRBV3-1	TRBJ1-2	-	CASSTGVYNYGYTF	TGTGCCAGCAGTACGGGGGTCTATAACTATGGCTACACCTTC
TRBD1	TRBV29-1	TRBJ2-7	-	CSVEGQGAGNEQYF	TGCAGCGTTGAGGGACAGGGGGCTGGCAACGAGCAGTACTTC
-	TRBV18	TRBJ1-5	once	CASSPATGRNQPQHF	TGTGCCAGCTCACCAGCAACAGGGCGTAATCAGCCCCAGCATTTT
-	TRBV5-1	TRBJ2-7	-	CASGEWRASYEQYF	TGCGCCAGCGGGGAGTGGCGGGCCTCCTACGAGCAGTACTTC
-	TRBV20-1	TRBJ1-1	-	CSASEDSLPFF	TGCAGTGCCTCCGAGGACTCCTTACCTTTCTTT
-	TRBV7-2	TRBJ1-1	few	CASSLRSRTEAFF	TGTGCCAGCAGCTTAAGGTCGAGGACTGAAGCTTTCTTT
-	TRBV12-3/TRBV12-4	TRBJ2-3	few	CASSLGPVETQYF	TGTGCCAGCAGTTTAGGGCCAGTAGAAACGCAGTATTTT
TRBD2	TRBV20-1	TRBJ2-5	-	CSASATSEAQYF	TGCAGTGCTTCTGCGACTAGCGAGGCCCAGTACTTC
TRBD2	TRBV19	TRBJ2-3	-	CASTESGASTDTQYF	TGTGCCAGTACCGAAAGCGGGGCTAGCACAGATACGCAGTATTTT
-	TRBV20-1	TRBJ2-1	few	CSASISSFLGGEQFF	TGCAGTGCTAGTATCTCTTCTTTCCTCGGAGGTGAGCAGTTCTTC
TRBD1	TRBV5-1	TRBJ2-5	-	CASSLRNRGETQYF	TGCGCCAGCAGCTTGCGGAACAGGGGAGAGACCCAGTACTTC
TRBD1	TRBV7-7	TRBJ2-7	-	CASALGAGGDEQYF	TGTGCCAGCGCATTGGGGGCAGGGGGCGACGAGCAGTACTTC
TRBD2	TRBV2	TRBJ2-1	few	CASRPGLAGLSYNEQFF	TGTGCCAGCAGGCCGGGACTAGCGGGATTGTCCTACAATGAGCAGTTCTTC
-	TRBV20-1	TRBJ2-3	-	CSARGWTGTDTQYF	TGCAGTGCTAGAGGATGGACAGGCACAGATACGCAGTATTTT
TRBD1	TRBV2	TRBJ2-4	-	CASSERQGITKNIQYF	TGTGCCAGCAGTGAAAGACAGGGAATAACCAAAAACATTCAGTACTTC
TRBD2	TRBV10-3	TRBJ2-1	-	CAISESTSGTGQFF	TGTGCCATCAGTGAGTCGACTAGCGGGACTGGGCAGTTCTTC
-	TRBV6-1	TRBJ2-3	-	CASGAVQDTQYF	TGTGCCAGCGGGGCGGTCCAGGATACGCAGTATTTT
-	TRBV7-9	TRBJ2-1	-	CASSLPARGVTEQFF	TGTGCCAGCAGCTTACCCGCACGAGGAGTGACTGAGCAGTTCTTC
-	TRBV29-1	TRBJ2-1	few	CSGGHNNEQFF	TGCAGCGGTGGACATAACAATGAGCAGTTCTTC
-	TRBV27	TRBJ2-4	-	CASSRLGGAREQYF	TGTGCCAGCAGTCGACTGGGGGGGGCTAGGGAGCAGTACTTC